This T cell receptor (beta chain) was obtained from a study of OX40 agonist ivuxolimab in advanced cancers. Study-wide background: Dose-escalation patients had hepatocellular carcinoma, melanoma, renal cell or head and neck cancer. Participants averaged 60 years of age (range about 23 to 90) and were 75% to 90% male. General study points: Clones of CD4+ and CD8+ blood T cells grew by week 6 at doses of 0.1 to 3.0 mg/kg.

Produced via immunoSEQ multiplex PCR; TCRdb's table is partial and in-frame only. The data hold around 80,000 clones, with approximately 89% observed a single time. Concerning this clone: The antigen is not known.

The material was CD4+ or CD8+ T cells sorted from blood, obtained in a trial of the OX40 agonist ivuxolimab. This clonotype was obtained from an adult with an advanced solid tumor such as melanoma, head and neck, liver or kidney cancer.

The CDR3 region is CASSDTGSNQPQHF. The CDR3 DNA follows: TGTGCCAGCAGTGATACGGGTAGCAATCAGCCCCAGCATTTT. V is TRBV6-1 and J is TRBJ1-5, with D unresolved. V dropped 3 bases and J dropped 0 bases, with 6 bases sitting between them. Germline V gene sequence: CDR1 MNHNS, CDR2 SASEGT. This CDR3 spans 14 amino acids.